The rows below give T cell receptor beta chains drawn from one sample of a study of T cell changes during pregnancy in multiple sclerosis. The table came from immunoSEQ multiplex PCR; TCRdb's copy has only in-frame clones and leaves some out. This sample has roughly 30,000 clones, with just over 85% found just once. The input for sequencing was CD4+ T cells from peripheral blood mononuclear cells, taken in the first trimester of pregnancy. All receptors come from a female donor in good health, enrolled as a control in a pregnancy study. CDR3s include the opening cysteine and the closing phenylalanine or tryptophan. The D gene is left open where the match is weak. Size is omitted from some rows. Given values are once, few, many or a class for expanded clones.

V gene: TRBV19
J gene: TRBJ2-1
clone size: once
D gene: -
CDR3 DNA: TGTGCCAGTAGTTCCTCCGGGACACTGCCCTACAATGAGCAGTTCTTC
CDR3 protein: CASSSSGTLPYNEQFF

V gene: TRBV7-9
J gene: TRBJ1-2
clone size: -
D gene: TRBD1
CDR3 DNA: TGTGCCAGCAGCTACCCCGGACAGGTTTCAAATGGCTACACCTTC
CDR3 protein: CASSYPGQVSNGYTF

V gene: TRBV6-5
J gene: TRBJ1-1
clone size: -
D gene: TRBD1
CDR3 DNA: TGTGCCAGCAGTCCGACAGGGATGAACACTGAAGCTTTCTTT
CDR3 protein: CASSPTGMNTEAFF

V gene: TRBV2
J gene: TRBJ2-7
clone size: -
D gene: TRBD1
CDR3 DNA: TGTGCCAGTCGGGACAGGGGGAGCTACGAGCAGTACTTC
CDR3 protein: CASRDRGSYEQYF

V gene: TRBV4-2
J gene: TRBJ1-3
clone size: once
D gene: -
CDR3 DNA: TGTGCCAGCAGCCAGCTTGTTAGCTCTGGAAACACCATATATTTT
CDR3 protein: CASSQLVSSGNTIYF

V gene: TRBV11-3
J gene: TRBJ2-1
clone size: -
D gene: -
CDR3 DNA: TGTGCCAGCAGCTTAGTCAGTGACAATGAGCAGTTCTTC
CDR3 protein: CASSLVSDNEQFF

V gene: TRBV9
J gene: TRBJ2-7
clone size: -
D gene: TRBD2
CDR3 DNA: TGTGCCAGCAGCAAGGGGACTAGCGGGGGGCATCCCTACGAGCAGTACTTC
CDR3 protein: CASSKGTSGGHPYEQYF

V gene: TRBV7-9
J gene: TRBJ1-3
clone size: -
D gene: -
CDR3 DNA: TGTGCCAGCAGCCCGCCCGGACAAGTCTCTGGAAACACCATATATTTT
CDR3 protein: CASSPPGQVSGNTIYF

V gene: TRBV15
J gene: TRBJ1-5
clone size: -
D gene: -
CDR3 DNA: TGTGCCGCCTCCAGGGGTCAGCCCCAGCATTTT
CDR3 protein: CAASRGQPQHF

V gene: TRBV12-5
J gene: TRBJ2-1
clone size: -
D gene: -
CDR3 DNA: TGTGCTAGTGGTTTGGTCATCGGCAGGGCCAATGAGCAGTTCTTC
CDR3 protein: CASGLVIGRANEQFF

V gene: TRBV18
J gene: TRBJ1-1
clone size: -
D gene: -
CDR3 DNA: TGTGCCAGCTCCCCTATCTCAGGGAGGGACACTGAAGCTTTCTTT
CDR3 protein: CASSPISGRDTEAFF

V gene: TRBV7-8
J gene: TRBJ2-3
clone size: -
D gene: TRBD2
CDR3 DNA: TGTGCCAGCAGCTCCGGGCGGCCAAGCGGGGGGGACACTAGCACAGATACGCAGTATTTT
CDR3 protein: CASSSGRPSGGDTSTDTQYF

V gene: TRBV7-3
J gene: TRBJ2-1
clone size: -
D gene: -
CDR3 DNA: TGTGCCAGCAGCCAAAGGGGGGGCTCCTACAATGAGCAGTTCTTC
CDR3 protein: CASSQRGGSYNEQFF

V gene: TRBV19
J gene: TRBJ2-1
clone size: -
D gene: TRBD1
CDR3 DNA: TGTGCCAGTAGTCAGGGGACAGCAGGCTCCTACAATGAGCAGTTCTTC
CDR3 protein: CASSQGTAGSYNEQFF

V gene: TRBV2
J gene: TRBJ2-5
clone size: -
D gene: -
CDR3 DNA: TGTGCCAGCAGTGAACGGCGGAAAGAGACCCAGTACTTC
CDR3 protein: CASSERRKETQYF

V gene: TRBV7-9
J gene: TRBJ2-3
clone size: once
D gene: TRBD2
CDR3 DNA: TGTGCCAGCAGCTTAACTAGCGGGGTTGGAACAGATACGCAGTATTTT
CDR3 protein: CASSLTSGVGTDTQYF

V gene: TRBV7-9
J gene: TRBJ2-7
clone size: -
D gene: TRBD1
CDR3 DNA: TGTGCCAGCAGCTTACGACAGGGCTACGAGCAGTACTTC
CDR3 protein: CASSLRQGYEQYF

V gene: TRBV11-2
J gene: TRBJ1-2
clone size: -
D gene: -
CDR3 DNA: TGTGCCAGCAGCTTAGACAGCGCTAACTATGGCTACACCTTC
CDR3 protein: CASSLDSANYGYTF

V gene: TRBV27
J gene: TRBJ1-5
clone size: -
D gene: -
CDR3 DNA: TGTGCCAGCAGTTTGCGGTGGAACCTTTATAGCAATCAGCCCCAGCATTTT
CDR3 protein: CASSLRWNLYSNQPQHF

V gene: TRBV5-5
J gene: TRBJ2-5
clone size: -
D gene: TRBD2
CDR3 DNA: TGTGCCAGCAGGATCGGCGGGGGCCAAGAGACCCAGTACTTC
CDR3 protein: CASRIGGGQETQYF

V gene: TRBV30
J gene: TRBJ2-7
clone size: -
D gene: TRBD1
CDR3 DNA: TGTGCCTGGAGTTCCACCCCTTCGACAGGGATGAACGAGCAGTACTTC
CDR3 protein: CAWSSTPSTGMNEQYF

V gene: TRBV9
J gene: TRBJ2-1
clone size: -
D gene: TRBD2
CDR3 DNA: TGTGCCAGCAGCGTAGGCGGGGGGGACAATGAGCAGTTCTTC
CDR3 protein: CASSVGGGDNEQFF

V gene: TRBV27
J gene: TRBJ2-1
clone size: -
D gene: -
CDR3 DNA: TGTGCCAGCAGTTCTCGTCCGGCGCGGTTCAATGAGCAGTTCTTC
CDR3 protein: CASSSRPARFNEQFF

V gene: TRBV11-3
J gene: TRBJ2-5
clone size: once
D gene: -
CDR3 DNA: TGTGCCAGCAGCCGGCGGGACAGCCAAGAGACCCAGTACTTC
CDR3 protein: CASSRRDSQETQYF

V gene: TRBV7-3
J gene: TRBJ1-5
clone size: -
D gene: -
CDR3 DNA: TGTGCCAGCAGTCGTACAGGGAATCGGAATCAGCCCCAGCATTTT
CDR3 protein: CASSRTGNRNQPQHF

V gene: TRBV6-6
J gene: TRBJ2-5
clone size: -
D gene: TRBD2
CDR3 DNA: TGTGCCAGCAGACAGGGACTAGCGGGACCAGAGACCCAGTACTTC
CDR3 protein: CASRQGLAGPETQYF

V gene: TRBV25-1
J gene: TRBJ2-6
clone size: -
D gene: -
CDR3 DNA: TGTGCCAGCAGTGACACTGGTTTAATTTCTGGGGCCAACGTCCTGACTTTC
CDR3 protein: CASSDTGLISGANVLTF

V gene: TRBV11-2
J gene: TRBJ1-1
clone size: -
D gene: -
CDR3 DNA: TGTGCCAGCAGCAGAACGACAGGCCCGGGTGGAGCTTTCTTT
CDR3 protein: CASSRTTGPGGAFF

V gene: TRBV4-2
J gene: TRBJ1-6
clone size: -
D gene: -
CDR3 DNA: TGTGCCAGCAGCCAAGAGGCGGGAAGTTCACCCCTCCACTTT
CDR3 protein: CASSQEAGSSPLHF

V gene: TRBV7-2
J gene: TRBJ2-7
clone size: -
D gene: TRBD1
CDR3 DNA: TGTGCCAGCAGCTCGCAACAGGGGCTCTCCTACGAGCAGTACTTC
CDR3 protein: CASSSQQGLSYEQYF

V gene: TRBV4-1
J gene: TRBJ1-2
clone size: -
D gene: -
CDR3 DNA: TGCGCCAGCAGCCCGAGGCCACAGGGAGGCTACACCTTC
CDR3 protein: CASSPRPQGGYTF

V gene: TRBV7-2
J gene: TRBJ1-1
clone size: once
D gene: -
CDR3 DNA: TGTGCCAGCAGCTTATTTGTAAACACTGAAGCTTTCTTT
CDR3 protein: CASSLFVNTEAFF

V gene: TRBV4-1
J gene: TRBJ2-5
clone size: -
D gene: -
CDR3 DNA: TGCGCCAGCAGCCAAGATGGGGGCGGGTGGGGCGAGACCCAGTACTTC
CDR3 protein: CASSQDGGGWGETQYF

V gene: TRBV19
J gene: TRBJ1-5
clone size: -
D gene: -
CDR3 DNA: TGTGCCAGTAGTATACAGGGAAGACATCAGCCCCAGCATTTT
CDR3 protein: CASSIQGRHQPQHF

V gene: TRBV7-3
J gene: TRBJ2-5
clone size: -
D gene: TRBD2
CDR3 DNA: TGTGCCAGCAGCTTATTTGGACTAGCGGGAACGAATGGGGAGACCCAGTACTTC
CDR3 protein: CASSLFGLAGTNGETQYF

V gene: TRBV7-2
J gene: TRBJ2-7
clone size: -
D gene: -
CDR3 DNA: TGTGCCAGCAGCTTAGGGAGTTTCTCCTCCAATATCTACGAGCAGTACTTC
CDR3 protein: CASSLGSFSSNIYEQYF

V gene: TRBV18
J gene: TRBJ1-1
clone size: -
D gene: TRBD1
CDR3 DNA: TGTGCCAGCTCACCGGGACAGGGGCTCACTGAAGCTTTCTTT
CDR3 protein: CASSPGQGLTEAFF

V gene: TRBV2
J gene: TRBJ1-3
clone size: -
D gene: TRBD1
CDR3 DNA: TGTGCCAGCAGTGCCGGGACAGCTTACTCTGGAAACACCATATATTTT
CDR3 protein: CASSAGTAYSGNTIYF

V gene: TRBV7-2
J gene: TRBJ1-1
clone size: -
D gene: -
CDR3 DNA: TGTGCCAGCAGCCCGGGGTGGCGCGTAGGGGAAGCTTTCTTT
CDR3 protein: CASSPGWRVGEAFF

V gene: TRBV30
J gene: TRBJ1-2
clone size: -
D gene: -
CDR3 DNA: TGTGCCTGGTCAGTTAACTATGGCTACACCTTC
CDR3 protein: CAWSVNYGYTF

V gene: TRBV7-2
J gene: TRBJ2-7
clone size: -
D gene: TRBD2
CDR3 DNA: TGTGCCAGCAGCTTAGGGCGGGGGGCCTCCTACGAGCAGTACTTC
CDR3 protein: CASSLGRGASYEQYF

V gene: TRBV14
J gene: TRBJ1-1
clone size: -
D gene: -
CDR3 DNA: TGTGCCAGCAGCCCTCGACCCACCGGGAGCACTGAAGCTTTCTTT
CDR3 protein: CASSPRPTGSTEAFF

V gene: TRBV13
J gene: TRBJ1-1
clone size: -
D gene: TRBD1
CDR3 DNA: TGTGCCAGCAGCCTAAGCGGGACAGGGGTGCGGTGGCACACTGAAGCTTTCTTT
CDR3 protein: CASSLSGTGVRWHTEAFF

V gene: TRBV30
J gene: TRBJ1-5
clone size: -
D gene: -
CDR3 DNA: TGTGCCTGGAATAACGGGGACAAAGATCAGCCCCAGCATTTT
CDR3 protein: CAWNNGDKDQPQHF

V gene: TRBV19
J gene: TRBJ1-5
clone size: -
D gene: -
CDR3 DNA: TGTGCCAGTACCAAAGACAGTTATAGCAATCAGCCCCAGCATTTT
CDR3 protein: CASTKDSYSNQPQHF

V gene: TRBV7-3
J gene: TRBJ2-3
clone size: -
D gene: TRBD2
CDR3 DNA: TGTGCCAGCAGCTCCGGACTAGCGACGCATACGCAGTATTTT
CDR3 protein: CASSSGLATHTQYF

V gene: TRBV19
J gene: TRBJ1-5
clone size: -
D gene: -
CDR3 DNA: TGTGCCAGTAACTACGGACCGGGGAGCAATCAGCCCCAGCATTTT
CDR3 protein: CASNYGPGSNQPQHF

V gene: TRBV7-3
J gene: TRBJ2-3
clone size: -
D gene: -
CDR3 DNA: TGTGCCAGCACCCCGGGGAGACGGGACACGAGGAGGATGGATACGCAGTATTTT
CDR3 protein: CASTPGRRDTRRMDTQYF

V gene: TRBV5-1
J gene: TRBJ1-1
clone size: -
D gene: -
CDR3 DNA: TGCGCCAGCAGCGAGGACAGCGGAACTGAAGCTTTCTTT
CDR3 protein: CASSEDSGTEAFF

V gene: TRBV14
J gene: TRBJ2-7
clone size: -
D gene: TRBD1
CDR3 DNA: TGTGCCAGCAGCCAAGGGACAGGGGATACCTACGAGCAGTACTTC
CDR3 protein: CASSQGTGDTYEQYF

V gene: TRBV5-1
J gene: TRBJ2-3
clone size: -
D gene: TRBD2
CDR3 DNA: TGCGCCAGCAGCTTGGTCGGGGGGGGCGGAGATACGCAGTATTTT
CDR3 protein: CASSLVGGGGDTQYF

V gene: TRBV5-1
J gene: TRBJ1-3
clone size: once
D gene: -
CDR3 DNA: TGCGCCAGCAGCTCTTCGGGGGACACCATATATTTT
CDR3 protein: CASSSSGDTIYF

V gene: TRBV7-3
J gene: TRBJ2-7
clone size: -
D gene: -
CDR3 DNA: TGTGCCAGCAGCTTGCCCCTGCAGTACGAGCAGTACTTC
CDR3 protein: CASSLPLQYEQYF

V gene: TRBV27
J gene: TRBJ1-5
clone size: -
D gene: -
CDR3 DNA: TGTGCCAGCAGTTCTTGGACAGATAATCAGCCCCAGCATTTT
CDR3 protein: CASSSWTDNQPQHF

V gene: TRBV6-6
J gene: TRBJ1-2
clone size: -
D gene: -
CDR3 DNA: TGTGCCAGCAGTTACCGTGGACTGTATGGCTACACCTTC
CDR3 protein: CASSYRGLYGYTF